Listed below are T cell receptor beta chains from one sample, sequenced in a study of cytomegalovirus exposure and HLA in healthy donors. The assay was immunoSEQ multiplex PCR, and TCRdb's table has in-frame clones only and misses some. This sample has more than 85,000 clones, with around 75% found just once. Sequencing was performed on PBMCs. These receptors all come from a woman aged 18-30 years in good health and CMV-seropositive. CDR3s include the opening cysteine and the closing phenylalanine or tryptophan. The order of the fields is J gene, CDR3 length, V gene, clone size, D gene, CDR3 DNA, CDR3 protein. D genes are given only for firm matches. Expanded clones get a size class; other rows say once, few or many, or leave the size out.

TRBJ2-7,11,TRBV20-1,.,.,TGCAGTGCGACTAGTTTCTCCGAGCAGTACTTC,CSATSFSEQYF
TRBJ2-1,14,TRBV30,.,.,TGTGCCTGGAGCCCCAGCGGTAGTCGCAATGAGCAGTTCTTC,CAWSPSGSRNEQFF
TRBJ2-1,15,TRBV7-8,.,.,TGTGCCAGCAGCTTAGAACCTAGCGCGTACAATGAGCAGTTCTTC,CASSLEPSAYNEQFF
TRBJ2-1,16,TRBV6-4,few,.,TGTGCCAGCAGTGGTCCGGGGGTTAGCTCCTACAATGAGCAGTTCTTC,CASSGPGVSSYNEQFF
TRBJ2-7,15,TRBV5-4,.,TRBD2,TGTGCCAGCAGCACAGGACTAGCGGGAGGGTACGAGCAGTACTTC,CASSTGLAGGYEQYF
TRBJ2-3,14,TRBV28,.,TRBD2,TGTGCCAGCAGGACTCGGGGGGGCACAGATACGCAGTATTTT,CASRTRGGTDTQYF
TRBJ2-3,16,TRBV7-3,.,TRBD2,TGTGCCAGCAGCCTACGGACTAGCGAGGGGGCAGATACGCAGTATTTT,CASSLRTSEGADTQYF
TRBJ2-4,16,TRBV13,once,.,TGTGCCAGCAGCTTAGTTTCCGCAGAAGCCAAAAACATTCAGTACTTC,CASSLVSAEAKNIQYF
TRBJ2-7,14,TRBV19,.,.,TGTGCCAGTAGTATCCCAGGGCTATCCTACGAGCAGTACTTC,CASSIPGLSYEQYF
TRBJ1-1,16,TRBV7-3,.,.,TGTGCCAGCAGCTTAACCGCAGGGCCTCTGAGGTCTGAAGCTTTCTTT,CASSLTAGPLRSEAFF
TRBJ1-5,12,TRBV7-2,once,.,TGTGCCAGCAGCGCTCGGGGGGGGCCCCAGCATTTT,CASSARGGPQHF
TRBJ2-1,15,TRBV7-9,once,TRBD2,TGTGCCAGCAGCCCTATAGCGACTAGCGGGAGGGCGCAGTTCTTC,CASSPIATSGRAQFF
TRBJ2-1,14,TRBV16,.,TRBD2,TGTGCCAGCAGCCAACTGGCGGGAGTCCGTGAGCAGTTCTTC,CASSQLAGVREQFF
TRBJ2-3,14,TRBV30,.,TRBD2,TGTGCCTGGAGGTTTAGCGGGGAAACAGATACGCAGTATTTT,CAWRFSGETDTQYF
TRBJ2-1,13,TRBV5-1,.,.,TGCGCCAGCGCCGGGACAAACCACAATGAGCAGTTCTTC,CASAGTNHNEQFF
TRBJ2-7,14,TRBV5-1,.,TRBD1,TGCGCCAGCAGCTCCGGACAGGGGGCCTACGAGCAGTACTTC,CASSSGQGAYEQYF
TRBJ2-5,13,TRBV21-1,.,.,TGTGCCTATTGGGGGCCTCCGGGGGAGACCCAGTACTTC,CAYWGPPGETQYF
TRBJ1-2,11,TRBV30,.,.,TGTGCCTGGAGTAGGAGTAGGGGCTACACCTTC,CAWSRSRGYTF
TRBJ2-7,18,TRBV14,once,TRBD1,TGTGCCAGCAGCCACGTCTTTTCCGGGACAGGGATTACCTACGAGCAGTACTTC,CASSHVFSGTGITYEQYF
TRBJ2-2,12,TRBV5-4,.,.,TGTGCCAGCAGCTTGGTCGTCGGGGAGCTGTTTTTT,CASSLVVGELFF
TRBJ2-7,16,TRBV18,.,.,TGTGCCAGCTCACCACCGGGAAGCGGCGCGATATACGAGCAGTACTTC,CASSPPGSGAIYEQYF
TRBJ2-5,13,TRBV5-1,.,.,TGCGCCAGCAGCTTGGGAGCGCAAGAGACCCAGTACTTC,CASSLGAQETQYF
TRBJ2-7,15,TRBV28,.,TRBD2,TGTGCCAGCAGCCCAATAGCGGGCACCTACTACGAGCAGTACTTC,CASSPIAGTYYEQYF
TRBJ2-7,14,TRBV18,.,.,TGTGCCAGCTCACCCTCGACTATAACCTACGAGCAGTACTTC,CASSPSTITYEQYF
TRBJ2-2,14,TRBV6-1,few,.,TGTGCCAGCAGTGAAGCGGGAGACACCGGGGAGCTGTTTTTT,CASSEAGDTGELFF
TRBJ2-4,18,TRBV7-8,.,TRBD2,TGTGCCAGCAGCTTCTCCCGGGTAGCGGGTGAGGAGGAAAACATTCAGTACTTC,CASSFSRVAGEEENIQYF
TRBJ1-3,16,TRBV28,.,TRBD1,TGTGCCAGCAGACAACAGGGGGCAGGTACTGGAAACACCATATATTTT,CASRQQGAGTGNTIYF
TRBJ2-7,16,TRBV6-5,.,TRBD1,TGTGCCAGCAGTTACTCGAGGACAGGGGGCTCATCCGAGCAGTACTTC,CASSYSRTGGSSEQYF
TRBJ1-2,12,TRBV30,.,.,TGTGCCTGGAGTCAGTGGTTCTATGGCTACACCTTC,CAWSQWFYGYTF
TRBJ1-1,13,TRBV6-1,.,TRBD1,TGTGCCAGCAGTGGACAGGGGAACACTGAAGCTTTCTTT,CASSGQGNTEAFF
TRBJ1-1,15,TRBV14,few,.,TGTGCCAGCAGCCAAGAAGGGGGACGCTACACTGAAGCTTTCTTT,CASSQEGGRYTEAFF
TRBJ1-1,12,TRBV2,few,.,TGTGCCAGCAGCCCCTTGAACACTGAAGCTTTCTTT,CASSPLNTEAFF
TRBJ2-3,17,TRBV4-3,once,TRBD2,TGCGCCAGCAGCCAAGAAGGGGGACTAGCGGGACCAGATACGCAGTATTTT,CASSQEGGLAGPDTQYF
TRBJ1-5,15,TRBV9,.,TRBD1,TGTGCCAGCAGCGCCGGGACAGGGTATAGTCAGCCCCAGCATTTT,CASSAGTGYSQPQHF
TRBJ2-6,17,TRBV9,.,TRBD1,TGTGCCAGCAGCGTGGACAGGATGGACTCTGGGGCCAACGTCCTGACTTTC,CASSVDRMDSGANVLTF
TRBJ1-1,16,TRBV12-2,.,.,TGTGCAAGTCGCCCCAGGACAGGGGGAGAGAACACTGAAGCTTTCTTT,CASRPRTGGENTEAFF
TRBJ1-5,14,TRBV15,.,TRBD1,TGTGCCACCAGCGGGGACAGTGGAACCCAGCCCCAGCATTTT,CATSGDSGTQPQHF
TRBJ1-5,14,TRBV28,.,.,TGTGCCAGCAGTTATGGGGCAGGGAATCAGCCCCAGCATTTT,CASSYGAGNQPQHF
TRBJ2-7,13,TRBV6-5,.,.,TGTGCCAGCAGTTACCGGGGGGCGGGCGAGCAGTACTTC,CASSYRGAGEQYF
TRBJ1-1,14,TRBV2,.,.,TGTGCCAGCCGAGGTGGATCTTTGAACACTGAAGCTTTCTTT,CASRGGSLNTEAFF
TRBJ2-3,10,TRBV20-1,once,.,TGCAGCGCGATTAGAGATACGCAGTATTTT,CSAIRDTQYF
TRBJ2-1,14,TRBV29-1,.,.,TGCAGCGTTGAGGATCTGGGAGCTGGCAATGAGCAGTTCTTC,CSVEDLGAGNEQFF
TRBJ1-4,15,TRBV5-1,.,.,TGCGCCAGCAGCTTGGCCGGGAGGGTGAACGAAAAACTGTTTTTT,CASSLAGRVNEKLFF
TRBJ2-3,16,TRBV4-1,.,TRBD2,TGCGCCAGCAGTCGGACTAGCGGGGTCTACACAGATACGCAGTATTTT,CASSRTSGVYTDTQYF
TRBJ2-1,16,TRBV7-6,once,.,TGTGCCAGCAGCTTATTCCGACTGGGGACATACAATGAGCAGTTCTTC,CASSLFRLGTYNEQFF
TRBJ1-5,14,TRBV7-8,.,.,TGTGCCAGCAGTTTCGGGGTTAGCAATCAGCCCCAGCATTTT,CASSFGVSNQPQHF
TRBJ2-7,16,TRBV28,.,.,TGTGCCAGCAGATATATGCCTTACTCTCGTGGCTACGAGCAGTACTTC,CASRYMPYSRGYEQYF
TRBJ2-1,17,TRBV4-1,.,.,TGCGCCAGCAGCCAGGGTAGCGCCTTGAGCTCCTACAATGAGCAGTTCTTC,CASSQGSALSSYNEQFF
TRBJ2-7,14,TRBV5-4,.,.,TGTGCCAGCAGCTTCCGGAGCCTTCCAAACGAGCAGTACTTC,CASSFRSLPNEQYF
TRBJ1-2,16,TRBV27,few,.,TGTGCCAGCAGTTTATCTGCCGCACGCGACTATTATGGCTACACCTTC,CASSLSAARDYYGYTF